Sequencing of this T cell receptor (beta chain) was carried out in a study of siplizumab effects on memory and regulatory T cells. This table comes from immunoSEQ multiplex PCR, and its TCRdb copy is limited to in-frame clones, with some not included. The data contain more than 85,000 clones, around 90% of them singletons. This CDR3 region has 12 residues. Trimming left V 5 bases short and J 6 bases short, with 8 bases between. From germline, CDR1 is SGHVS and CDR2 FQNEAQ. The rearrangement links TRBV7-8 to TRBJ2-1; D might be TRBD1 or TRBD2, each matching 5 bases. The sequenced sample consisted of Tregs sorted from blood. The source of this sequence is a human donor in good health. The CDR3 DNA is TGTGCCAGCAGCCGAGGGGTCAATGAGCAGTTCTTC. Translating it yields CASSRGVNEQFF.